The T cell receptor beta chain under discussion was sequenced for a study of shared clonotypes between healthy human individuals. Sequencing was performed with immunoSEQ multiplex PCR; in TCRdb, only in-frame clones are kept and a portion is missing. The table lists roughly 2.2 million clones, over 85% of them singletons, with 0.3% to 0.4% in the top ten. V shed 5 bases and J shed 4 bases, with 6 bases lying between them. This CDR3 region has 11 residues. Looked up from germline, CDR1 is GTSNPN and CDR2 is SVGIG (reference sequence). This clonotype was sampled from a man aged 18 to 29 in good health. Some clones in this sample may be carry-over from other donors' samples. The chain carries TRBV30 and TRBJ1-3; possibly TRBD1 for D (5 bases). Material for sequencing was naive CD4+ T cells from PBMCs. As to subset: CD45RA+ positively selected. The CDR3 region is CAWDSGNTIYF. The CDR3 DNA is TGTGCCTGGGACAGCGGAAACACCATATATTTT.